These 17 T cell receptor beta chains were sequenced from one sample in a study of PD-1 blockade in classical Hodgkin lymphoma. Relapses following autologous stem cell transplantation were seen in all patients, with brentuximab vedotin exposure varying. Using immunoSEQ multiplex PCR, the repertoire was profiled, and TCRdb retains in-frame clones only, with some absent. Of about 21,000 clones listed, around two thirds are singletons. The sequencing here drew on peripheral blood mononuclear cells (PBMCs), taken at baseline. All receptors come from a human donor with classical Hodgkin lymphoma.

The rearrangement links TRBV11-2 to TRBJ2-3, with TRBD2 matching over 9 bases. The J segment lost 6 bases and the V segment lost 6 bases, leaving 10 bases of the junction unmatched. The CDR3 has 15 amino acids. The germline CDR1 and CDR2 sequences are SGHAT and FQNNGV. CDR3: CASRFNSGSRDTQYF. CDR3 nucleotides: TGTGCCAGCAGATTCAATAGCGGGAGCAGGGATACGCAGTATTTT.

The CDR3 here is CASSLVGLGQYF. Here the CDR3 DNA reads TGTGCCAGCAGCTTGGTGGGGCTGGGGCAGTATTTT. The V gene is TRBV5-4, the J gene TRBJ2-3; D might be TRBD1 (5 bases). The germline V gene encodes CDR1 SGHNT and CDR2 YYREEE (reference sequence). V was pared by 0 bases and J by 11 bases, with 10 bases between. CDR3 length: 12 residues.

This chain links TRBV28 with TRBJ2-1; 11 bases map to TRBD2. This CDR3 is 16 amino acids long. CDR1 is MDHEN, CDR2 SYDVKM, per germline. The junction had 4 bases not matched to a gene; V was cut back by 4 bases and J by 2 bases. CDR3 in amino acids: CASSSRLAGTYNEQFF. Written as DNA, the CDR3 is TGTGCCAGCAGTTCTAGACTAGCGGGGACCTACAATGAGCAGTTCTTC.

The chain carries TRBV4-3 and TRBJ2-3, with 9 bases identical to TRBD1. Per the germline V gene, CDR1 is LGHNA and CDR2 is YSLEER. After removal of 6 bases from V and 0 bases from J, the junction contained 4 bases not matched to a gene. There are 15 residues in the CDR3. The CDR3: CASSPQGASTDTQYF. The CDR3 DNA reads as TGCGCCAGCAGTCCACAGGGGGCAAGCACAGATACGCAGTATTTT.

The chain links TRBV28 to TRBJ2-7; a possible D gene is TRBD1 (6 bases). Deletions cut 3 bases from V and 3 bases from J, with 12 bases between. Germline V CDR1 and CDR2: MDHEN, SYDVKM. This CDR3 is 14 amino acids long. The CDR3 here is CASSFAGGNYEQYF. CDR3 sequence (DNA): TGTGCCAGCAGTTTTGCTGGGGGCAACTACGAGCAGTACTTC.

The chain recombines TRBV11-2 with TRBJ1-6; TRBD1 agrees at 8 bases. Germline V lookup: CDR1 SGHAT, CDR2 FQNNGV. With 5 bases clipped from V and 7 bases from J, the junction kept 7 bases outside the gene matches. The CDR3 loop spans 15 amino acids. The CDR3 sequence: CASSEHRGVNSPLHF. The CDR3 DNA is TGTGCCAGCAGCGAACACAGGGGGGTGAATTCACCCCTCCACTTT. Complete variable domain (other parts from reference TRBV11-2 and TRBJ1-6): EAGVAQSPRYKIIEKRQSVAFWCNPISGHATLYWYQQILGQGPKLLIQFQNNGVVDDSQLPKDRFSAERLKGVDSTLKIQPAKLEDSAVYLCASSEHRGVNSPLHFGNGTRLTVT.

The V call is TRBV5-1, the J call TRBJ1-1, with TRBD1 as a possible D gene (5 bases). The CDR3 runs 12 residues. V lost 0 bases and J 8 bases, leaving 8 bases between the germline ends. CDR1 and CDR2 from the germline V gene are SGHRS and YFSETQ. CDR3 sequence: CASSLAWGEAFF. CDR3 sequence (DNA): TGCGCCAGCAGCTTGGCCTGGGGGGAAGCTTTCTTT.

This clone is labeled medium-sized. J is TRBJ1-5 and V is TRBV18, with 7 bases fitting TRBD1. In germline, CDR1 is KGHSH, CDR2 LQKENI. The junction had 1 base not matched to a gene; V was cut back by 3 bases and J by 5 bases. The CDR3 consists of 13 residues. CDR3 coding DNA: TGTGCCAGCTCACCTGGGACAGATCAGCCCCAGCATTTT. This codes for CASSPGTDQPQHF.

V usage is TRBV5-1 and J usage is TRBJ2-5; 7 nucleotides align to TRBD1. V was clipped by 0 bases and J by 1 base; unmatched bases: 3. The CDR3 is made up of 15 amino acids. Germline V gene sequence: CDR1 SGHRS, CDR2 YFSETQ. CDR3 residues: CASSLGQGIQETQYF. CDR3 DNA: TGCGCCAGCAGCTTGGGACAGGGCATCCAAGAGACCCAGTACTTC.

This rearrangement joins TRBV9 to TRBJ1-2; 7 nucleotides line up with TRBD1. Trimming removed 0 bases from V and 4 bases from J; junction bases left unmatched: 6. The CDR3 is made up of 15 amino acids. Per germline, CDR1 SGDLS and CDR2 YYNGEE. The CDR3, as DNA: TGTGCCAGCAGCGTAGAGGGGGCCCCGCTCTATGGCTACACCTTC. Translated: CASSVEGAPLYGYTF.

This clone is labeled medium-sized. V and J are TRBV4-3 and TRBJ2-2; D is undetermined. The germline V gene has CDR1 LGHNA and CDR2 YSLEER. CDR3 length equals 14 residues. V lost 0 bases, J lost 3 bases, and 5 bases lay in between. CDR3 DNA: TGCGCCAGCAGCCAAGAACGTCACACCGGGGAGCTGTTTTTT. It codes for CASSQERHTGELFF.

The V gene is TRBV4-1, the J gene TRBJ2-2; 7 bases are shared with TRBD2. Germline loops: CDR1 MGHRA, CDR2 YSYEKL. Losses at the gene ends were 0 bases for V and 5 bases for J; bases not matched to a gene: 9. The CDR3 covers 17 residues. The CDR3 loop reads CASSQDPRGLRTGELFF. The CDR3 nucleotides are TGCGCCAGCAGCCAAGATCCAAGGGGACTAAGGACCGGGGAGCTGTTTTTT.

This sequence joins TRBV9 and TRBJ2-1; no firm D call. Between the trimmed V and J ends, which lost 6 bases and 2 bases, there was a span of 9 bases. The CDR3 runs to 13 residues. Germline values: CDR1 SGDLS, CDR2 YYNGEE. Here the CDR3 reads CASTDGPYNEQFF. For the CDR3, the DNA is TGTGCCAGCACAGATGGTCCCTACAATGAGCAGTTCTTC.

V usage is TRBV11-2 and J usage is TRBJ1-1; D unclear. The ends were cut back, 5 bases at V and 2 bases at J, with 18 bases in the middle. Per the germline V gene, CDR1 is SGHAT and CDR2 is FQNNGV. This CDR3 comprises 16 residues. CDR3 amino acids: CASSPLAPNVNTEAFF. The CDR3 DNA reads TGTGCCAGCAGCCCGCTTGCTCCCAACGTCAACACTGAAGCTTTCTTT.

This sequence joins TRBV2 and TRBJ1-4, with D possibly being TRBD1 (6 bases). Germline lookup yields CDR1 SNHLY and CDR2 FYNNEI. The CDR3 sequence is 14 residues long. Trimming stripped 4 bases from V and 4 bases from J, with 10 bases between. Written as DNA, the CDR3 is TGTGCCAGCAGTGTCGACAGGATTAATGAAAAACTGTTTTTT. It codes for CASSVDRINEKLFF. Variable domain in full (rest from reference TRBV2 and TRBJ1-4): EPEVTQTPSHQVTQMGQEVILRCVPISNHLYFYWYRQILGQKVEFLVSFYNNEISEKSEIFDDQFSVERPDGSNFTLKIRSTKLEDSAMYFCASSVDRINEKLFFGSGTQLSVL.

The chain couples TRBV5-6 to TRBJ1-2; unclear D gene. From germline, CDR1 is SGHDT and CDR2 YYEEEE. The V end lost 0 bases, the J end lost 5 bases, and 11 bases lay between the germline ends. The CDR3 sequence is 14 residues long. The CDR3 bases are TGTGCCAGCAGCTTGGAGCCAGGTCCTTATGGCTACACCTTC. The encoded protein is CASSLEPGPYGYTF.

V and J are TRBV4-3 and TRBJ2-1; a possible D gene is TRBD1 (5 bases). CDR3 length: 15 residues. Germline CDR1 reads LGHNA; CDR2 reads YSLEER. Deletions cut 0 bases from V and 5 bases from J, with 11 bases between. The DNA of the CDR3 is TGCGCCAGCAGCCAAGATGGGGCAGGAGACAATGAGCAGTTCTTC. Protein sequence: CASSQDGAGDNEQFF.